The 31 T cell receptor beta chains presented below share a single source sample, sequenced in a study of blood T cell repertoires in COVID-19. Sequenced by immunoSEQ multiplex PCR; TCRdb stores in-frame clones only, minus some. The repertoire holds approximately 110,000 clones, with roughly 71% as singletons. Input material: peripheral blood. These receptors were taken from an elderly man with acute or convalescent COVID-19.

The chain is built from TRBV12-3 or TRBV12-4 and TRBJ2-3, with D maybe TRBD2 (5 bases). The CDR3 has 13 amino acids. Trimming left V 3 bases short and J 5 bases short, with 9 bases between. The CDR3 region is CASSLNGVDTQYF. CDR3 DNA sequence: TGTGCCAGCAGTTTGAACGGGGTAGATACGCAGTATTTT.

The V call is TRBV5-5, the J call TRBJ1-2; D not certain. This CDR3 has 16 amino acids. V was clipped by 1 base and J by 2 bases, with 15 bases between them. The germline V gene encodes CDR1 SGHKS and CDR2 YYEKEE (reference sequence). CDR3 region: CASSLNPGWQNYGYTF. Written as DNA, the CDR3 is TGTGCCAGCAGCTTGAATCCGGGATGGCAGAACTATGGCTACACCTTC.

The chain employs TRBV28 and TRBJ2-3; 12 positions agree with TRBD2. This CDR3 contains 16 residues. CDR1 MDHEN and CDR2 SYDVKM come from the germline V gene. The ends lost 6 bases at V and 8 bases at J; junction bases unmatched: 12. CDR3 protein: CASSLTSGGPGGTQYF. CDR3 nucleotide sequence: TGTGCCAGCAGCCTGACTAGCGGGGGACCCGGCGGTACGCAGTATTTT.

The chain combines TRBV10-3 with TRBJ1-3; 8 bases are a match to TRBD1. J was trimmed by 2 bases and V by 2 bases; bases with no gene match: 2. The CDR3 totals 15 residues. Germline CDR1 and CDR2: ENHRY and SYGVKD. CDR3 amino acids: CAISERQGPGNTIYF. The CDR3 DNA is TGTGCCATCAGTGAGAGACAGGGGCCTGGAAACACCATATATTTT.

The V gene is TRBV11-3, the J gene TRBJ2-7; the match to TRBD2 covers 10 bases. The ends lost 5 bases at V and 7 bases at J; junction bases unmatched: 8. The CDR3 is made up of 14 amino acids. Germline V gives CDR1 SGHNT, CDR2 YENEEA. The chain's CDR3 is CASSLTSGTQEQYF. The CDR3 region has the DNA TGTGCCAGCAGCCTAACTAGCGGGACACAGGAGCAGTACTTC.

The chain uses TRBV5-1 and TRBJ2-1, with 7 bases that match TRBD2. The CDR3 covers 15 residues. The V gene end was trimmed by 7 bases and the J gene end by 9 bases; junction bases not matched to a gene: 16. The germline gives CDR1 SGHRS, CDR2 YFSETQ. In DNA form, the CDR3 reads TGCGCCAGCGTCCCGATGGGAGGGGCTCCCGGTGAGCAGTTCTTC. Its protein product is CASVPMGGAPGEQFF.

This clone was counted between two and nine times. The rearrangement joins TRBV14 to TRBJ2-3, with TRBD2 matching over 7 bases. The CDR3 has 15 residues. Per germline, CDR1 SGHDN and CDR2 FVKESK. Losses at the gene ends were 1 base for V and 3 bases for J; bases not matched to a gene: 4. DNA of the CDR3: TGTGCCAGCAGCCAAGTGGGGACTACAACAGATACGCAGTATTTT. It translates to CASSQVGTTTDTQYF.

The chain uses TRBV19 and TRBJ1-5, with TRBD1 matching 11 bases. Trimming at V came to 6 bases and at J to 6 bases, leaving 1 base not matched to a gene. The length of the CDR3 is 13 residues. Germline lookup yields CDR1 LNHDA and CDR2 SQIVND (reference sequence). CDR3 region: CASSGTGGQPQHF. Written as DNA, the CDR3 is TGTGCCAGTAGCGGGACAGGGGGTCAGCCCCAGCATTTT.

This clone turned up a few times. This chain joins TRBV27 and TRBJ2-6; 8 nucleotides agree with TRBD2. Germline values: CDR1 MNHEY, CDR2 SMNVEV (reference sequence). This CDR3 comprises 15 residues. V shed 8 bases, J shed 2 bases, and the junction held 5 bases outside the gene matches. CDR3 in DNA: TGTGCCAGCCGCTCGGGGGGGGCTGGGGCCAACGTCCTGACTTTC. Protein sequence: CASRSGGAGANVLTF.

The chain employs TRBV7-7 and TRBJ1-6; 8 positions match TRBD1. Germline-derived CDR1 and CDR2 are SSHAT and FNYEAQ (reference sequence). Trimming at V came to 7 bases and at J to 10 bases, leaving 12 bases not matched to a gene. This CDR3 is built from 15 residues. CDR3 protein: CASTRTGKRRSPLHF. The CDR3 coding sequence is TGTGCCAGCACTAGGACAGGGAAGCGTAGGTCACCCCTCCACTTT.

This clone was seen more than once but under ten times. The CDR3 bases are TGTGCCAGCAGTCAGGGCATAGGCGGGGAGCTGTTTTTT. Protein product: CASSQGIGGELFF. The rearrangement uses TRBV2 and TRBJ2-2, with D maybe TRBD1 (5 bases). Germline V gene sequence: CDR1 SNHLY, CDR2 FYNNEI. The CDR3 extends over 13 amino acids. Trimming left V 5 bases short and J 7 bases short, with 11 bases between.

In its sample, this clone was seen a few times. The chain links TRBV2 to TRBJ2-5; D perhaps matches TRBD1 (6 bases). CDR1 and CDR2 from the germline V gene are SNHLY and FYNNEI. The CDR3 has 13 residues. V was trimmed by 7 bases and J by 2 bases, leaving 11 bases between them. The CDR3 nucleotides read TGTGCCAGCATCCCCGACAGGCAAGAGACCCAGTACTTC. It codes for CASIPDRQETQYF.

The gene calls are TRBV11-3 and TRBJ2-3, with 7 bases identical to TRBD2. The CDR3 totals 17 residues. In germline, CDR1 is SGHNT, CDR2 YENEEA. V trimming: 3 bases; J trimming: 0 bases; junction bases outside the gene matches: 9. The CDR3 sequence: CASSLGGTGPSTDTQYF. CDR3 nucleotide sequence: TGTGCCAGCAGCTTGGGGGGGACGGGACCTAGCACAGATACGCAGTATTTT.

V is TRBV5-5 and J is TRBJ2-3; no reliable D call. Trimming pared 3 bases from V and 5 bases from J, leaving 7 bases between. The germline V gene encodes CDR1 SGHKS and CDR2 YYEKEE (reference sequence). The CDR3 has 12 residues. The CDR3 loop reads CASSSLGDTQYF. The CDR3, as DNA: TGTGCCAGCAGCTCCCTAGGAGATACGCAGTATTTT.

This chain joins TRBV5-4 and TRBJ2-3; 7 nucleotides agree with TRBD2. This CDR3 is built from 16 residues. Germline lookup yields CDR1 SGHNT and CDR2 YYREEE (reference sequence). V trimming: 3 bases; J trimming: 0 bases; junction bases outside the gene matches: 7. The CDR3 coding sequence is TGTGCCAGCAGCTCGGGAGGAGCTGCCAGCACAGATACGCAGTATTTT. Translation: CASSSGGAASTDTQYF.

The chain links TRBV12-3 or TRBV12-4 to TRBJ2-1; D is undetermined. Trimming shortened V by 0 bases and J by 14 bases, and 11 bases separated the two germline ends. This CDR3 region has 12 residues. CDR3 in amino acids: CASSLAGQVEFF. The DNA of the CDR3 is TGTGCCAGCAGTTTAGCGGGCCAAGTGGAGTTCTTC.

Ten or more counts support this clone. The chain employs TRBV3-1 (or the pseudogene TRBV3-2) and TRBJ1-5; D gene ambiguous. The germline V gene has CDR1 LGHDT and CDR2 YNNKEL (reference sequence). V lost 1 base, J lost 4 bases, and 8 bases lay in between. CDR3 length: 14 amino acids. The CDR3 DNA reads TGTGCCAGCAGCCAAGGAGGAGTTAATCAGCCCCAGCATTTT. It specifies CASSQGGVNQPQHF.

This clone was seen just once. Other DNA sequences in this specimen translate into the identical CDR3. The chain couples TRBV28 to TRBJ2-7; no clear D gene. This CDR3 has 12 amino acids. V dropped 6 bases and J dropped 0 bases, with 6 bases sitting between them. CDR1 and CDR2 (germline): MDHEN, SYDVKM. The CDR3 here is CASSPSSYEQYF. The CDR3 nucleotides read TGTGCCAGCAGCCCTAGCTCCTACGAGCAGTACTTC.

This chain connects TRBV14 to TRBJ2-7; D remains ambiguous. Germline lookup yields CDR1 SGHDN and CDR2 FVKESK. Trimming took off 4 bases at V and 0 bases at J, with 13 bases between the two ends. This CDR3 is built from 15 residues. Here the CDR3 reads CASSLRGFSSYEQYF. DNA for the CDR3: TGTGCCAGCAGCCTTCGAGGCTTCAGCTCCTACGAGCAGTACTTC.

This rearrangement joins TRBV10-3 to TRBJ2-1, with TRBD2 matching over 9 bases. The CDR3 consists of 15 residues. CDR1 and CDR2 (germline): ENHRY, SYGVKD. The J segment lost 12 bases and the V segment lost 2 bases, leaving 11 bases of the junction unmatched. Here the CDR3 DNA reads TGTGCCATCAGTGAGACGGGCGGGAGGGAAGTCGGGCAGTTCTTC. Encoded protein: CAISETGGREVGQFF.

This clone was picked up one time. J is TRBJ2-4 and V is TRBV19, with 9 bases matching TRBD1. The V gene end was trimmed by 9 bases and the J gene end by 7 bases; junction bases not matched to a gene: 10. Germline V gene lookup returns CDR1 LNHDA and CDR2 SQIVND (reference sequence). The CDR3 is made up of 14 amino acids. The CDR3 here is CASSWSDRGNIQYF. The DNA for the CDR3 is TGTGCCAGCTCATGGTCGGACAGGGGCAACATTCAGTACTTC.

The chain combines TRBV11-2 with TRBJ2-7, with 8 positions matching TRBD1. CDR1 is SGHAT and CDR2 is FQNNGV in the germline V gene. The CDR3 is made up of 13 amino acids. J lost 6 bases, V lost 1 base, and 2 bases had no gene match. In DNA, the CDR3 is TGTGCCAGCAGCTTAGGCAGGGGGCTCGAGCAGTACTTC. This encodes CASSLGRGLEQYF.

V and J are TRBV6-6 and TRBJ2-3; 9 nucleotides line up with TRBD1. Germline lookup yields CDR1 MNHNY and CDR2 SVGAGI (reference sequence). V was clipped by 5 bases and J by 6 bases; unmatched bases: 9. This CDR3 spans 15 amino acids. CDR3 sequence reads: CASSATQGASDTQYF. CDR3 nucleotides: TGTGCCAGCAGTGCAACACAGGGGGCGAGTGATACGCAGTATTTT.

The CDR3 DNA reads TGTGCCAGCAGCCAAGAACCCAGGGTGGGATCACCCCTCCACTTT. Protein product: CASSQEPRVGSPLHF. This chain joins TRBV3-1 (or the pseudogene TRBV3-2) and TRBJ1-6; TRBD1 might be the D (5 bases). Germline loops: CDR1 LGHDT, CDR2 YNNKEL (reference sequence). Trimming took off 0 bases at V and 10 bases at J, with 13 bases between the two ends. The CDR3 runs to 15 residues.

The chain couples TRBV2 to TRBJ2-5; no clear D. Germline V gene sequence: CDR1 SNHLY, CDR2 FYNNEI. The V gene lost 3 bases and the J gene lost 0 bases, with 11 bases spanning the gap. The CDR3 is 15 residues long. CDR3: CASSDGLMYQETQYF. CDR3 sequence (DNA): TGTGCCAGCAGTGATGGGCTCATGTACCAAGAGACCCAGTACTTC.

The CDR3 DNA sequence: TGTGCCAGCAGCGTAGGGGCTAGCGGGAGGGGGGAAGAGACCCAGTACTTC. Encoded protein: CASSVGASGRGEETQYF. V and J are TRBV9 and TRBJ2-5; 12 bases map to TRBD2. The CDR3 length is 17 residues. Germline lookup yields CDR1 SGDLS and CDR2 YYNGEE. V gave up 0 bases and J gave up 3 bases; unmatched junction bases: 6.

This clone has just a few counts. Here the CDR3 DNA reads TGTGCCAGCAGCGGGACGTTGGGGGGTAATTCACCCCTCCACTTT. Translated, it gives CASSGTLGGNSPLHF. V gene TRBV7-8 combines with J gene TRBJ1-6; TRBD1 is a possible D gene (5 bases). V was clipped by 5 bases and J by 6 bases, with 14 bases between them. CDR3 length: 15 amino acids. The germline CDR1 and CDR2 sequences are SGHVS and FQNEAQ.

CDR3 loop: CSASEGLNNEQFF. Written as DNA, the CDR3 is TGCAGTGCTAGTGAGGGACTTAACAATGAGCAGTTCTTC. The rearrangement uses TRBV20-1 and TRBJ2-1; D is possibly TRBD2 (6 bases). CDR3 size: 13 residues. V was trimmed by 3 bases and J by 5 bases, leaving 11 bases between them. The germline CDR1 and CDR2 sequences are DFQATT and SNEGSKA (reference sequence).

This rearrangement joins TRBV28 to TRBJ1-4, with D maybe TRBD1 (5 bases). This CDR3 is 15 amino acids long. The V and J ends lost 6 bases and 1 base respectively, with 12 bases between them. Germline CDR1 and CDR2: MDHEN and SYDVKM. The CDR3 region has the DNA TGTGCCAGCAGGGAACCAGGGAAAACTAATGAAAAACTGTTTTTT. Protein: CASREPGKTNEKLFF.

V usage is TRBV7-6 and J usage is TRBJ1-2; a possible D gene is TRBD1 (6 bases). Germline V CDR1 and CDR2: SGHVS, FNYEAQ. Deletions cut 8 bases from V and 7 bases from J, with 17 bases between. The length of the CDR3 is 13 residues. DNA of the CDR3: TGTGCCAGCGCGGCGGGGGGCTTCGGTGGCTACACCTTC. Its translation: CASAAGGFGGYTF.

The rearrangement links TRBV4-3 to TRBJ2-3, with 10 bases fitting TRBD2. The V gene end was trimmed by 2 bases and the J gene end by 4 bases; junction bases not matched to a gene: 6. CDR3 size: 16 residues. Looked up from germline, CDR1 is LGHNA and CDR2 is YSLEER. The CDR3, as DNA: TGCGCCAGCAGCCAATCCCTAGCGGGAGCCTCAGATACGCAGTATTTT. It codes for CASSQSLAGASDTQYF.